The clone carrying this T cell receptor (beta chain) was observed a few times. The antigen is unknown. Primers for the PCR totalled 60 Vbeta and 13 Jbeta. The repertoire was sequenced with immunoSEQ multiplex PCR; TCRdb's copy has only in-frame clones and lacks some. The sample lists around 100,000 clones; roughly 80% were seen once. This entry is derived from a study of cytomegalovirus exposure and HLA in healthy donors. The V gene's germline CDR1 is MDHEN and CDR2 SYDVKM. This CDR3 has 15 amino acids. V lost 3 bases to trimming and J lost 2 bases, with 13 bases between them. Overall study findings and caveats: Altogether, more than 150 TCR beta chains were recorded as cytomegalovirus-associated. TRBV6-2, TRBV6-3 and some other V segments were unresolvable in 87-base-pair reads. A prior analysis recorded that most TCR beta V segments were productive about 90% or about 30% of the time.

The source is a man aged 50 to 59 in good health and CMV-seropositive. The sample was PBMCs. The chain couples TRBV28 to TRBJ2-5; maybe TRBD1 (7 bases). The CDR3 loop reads CASSFVQGGQETQYF. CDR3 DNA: TGTGCCAGCAGTTTTGTCCAGGGGGGACAAGAGACCCAGTACTTC. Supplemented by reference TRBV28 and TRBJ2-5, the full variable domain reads DVKVTQSSRYLVKRTGEKVFLECVQDMDHENMFWYRQDPGLGLRLIYFSYDVKMKEKGDIPEGYSVSREKKERFSLILESASTNQTSMYLCASSFVQGGQETQYFGPGTRLLVL.